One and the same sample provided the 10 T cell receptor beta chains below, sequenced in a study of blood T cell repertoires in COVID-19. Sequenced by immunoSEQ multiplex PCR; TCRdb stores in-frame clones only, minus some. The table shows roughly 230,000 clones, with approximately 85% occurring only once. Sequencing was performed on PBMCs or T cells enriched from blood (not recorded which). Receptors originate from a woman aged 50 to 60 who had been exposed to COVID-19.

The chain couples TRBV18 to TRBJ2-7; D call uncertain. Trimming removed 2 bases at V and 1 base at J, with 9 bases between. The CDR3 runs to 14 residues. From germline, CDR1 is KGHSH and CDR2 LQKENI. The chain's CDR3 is CASSPDWVSYEQYF. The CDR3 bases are TGTGCCAGCTCACCAGACTGGGTGTCCTACGAGCAGTACTTC. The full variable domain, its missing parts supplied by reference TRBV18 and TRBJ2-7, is NAGVMQNPRHLVRRRGQEARLRCSPMKGHSHVYWYRQLPEEGLKFMVYLQKENIIDESGMPKERFSAEFPKEGPSILRIQQVVRGDSAAYFCASSPDWVSYEQYFGPGTRLTVT.

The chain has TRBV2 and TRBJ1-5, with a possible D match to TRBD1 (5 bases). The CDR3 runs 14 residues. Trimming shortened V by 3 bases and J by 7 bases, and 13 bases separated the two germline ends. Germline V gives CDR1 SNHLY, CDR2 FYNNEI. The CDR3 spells CASSDSRGRQPQHF. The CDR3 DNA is TGTGCCAGCAGTGATAGTAGGGGAAGGCAGCCCCAGCATTTT.

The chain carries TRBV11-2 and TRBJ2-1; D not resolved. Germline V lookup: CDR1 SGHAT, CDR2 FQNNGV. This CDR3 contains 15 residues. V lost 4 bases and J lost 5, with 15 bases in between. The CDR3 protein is CASSSHFRTNNEQFF. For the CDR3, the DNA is TGTGCCAGCAGCTCTCACTTCCGTACGAACAATGAGCAGTTCTTC.

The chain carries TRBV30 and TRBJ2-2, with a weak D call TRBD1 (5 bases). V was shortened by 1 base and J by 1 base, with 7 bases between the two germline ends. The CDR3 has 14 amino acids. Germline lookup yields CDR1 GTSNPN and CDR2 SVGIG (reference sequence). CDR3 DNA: TGTGCCTGGAGTGAGGACAAGAACACCGGGGAGCTGTTTTTT. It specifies CAWSEDKNTGELFF.

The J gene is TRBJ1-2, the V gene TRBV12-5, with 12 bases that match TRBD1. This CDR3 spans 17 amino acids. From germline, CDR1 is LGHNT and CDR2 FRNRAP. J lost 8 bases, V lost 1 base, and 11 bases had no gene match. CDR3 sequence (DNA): TGTGCTAGTGGTTTGGCTACCGGGACAGGGGGCGCGGAGGGCTACACCTTC. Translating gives CASGLATGTGGAEGYTF.

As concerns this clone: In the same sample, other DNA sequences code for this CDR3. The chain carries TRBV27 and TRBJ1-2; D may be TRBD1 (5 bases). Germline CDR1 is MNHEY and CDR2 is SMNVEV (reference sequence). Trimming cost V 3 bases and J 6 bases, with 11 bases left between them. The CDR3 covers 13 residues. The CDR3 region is CASSLGQGDGYTF. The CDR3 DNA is TGTGCCAGCAGTTTGGGGCAGGGTGATGGCTACACCTTC.

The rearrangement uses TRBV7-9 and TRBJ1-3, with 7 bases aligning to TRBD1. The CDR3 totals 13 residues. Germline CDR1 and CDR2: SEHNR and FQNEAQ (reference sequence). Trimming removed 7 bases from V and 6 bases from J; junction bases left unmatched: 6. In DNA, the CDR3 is TGTGCCAGCAACAGGGGAGTCGAAAACACCATATATTTT. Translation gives CASNRGVENTIYF.

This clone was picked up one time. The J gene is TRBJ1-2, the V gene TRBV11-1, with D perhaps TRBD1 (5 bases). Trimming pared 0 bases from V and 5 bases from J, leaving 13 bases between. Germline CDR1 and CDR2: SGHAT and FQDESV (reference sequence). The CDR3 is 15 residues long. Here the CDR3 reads CASSLATSGGYGYTF. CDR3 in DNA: TGTGCCAGCAGCTTAGCCACCTCCGGGGGGTATGGCTACACCTTC.

CDR3 loop: CASSSTGKSYNEQFF. CDR3 sequence (DNA): TGTGCCAGCAGCTCCACAGGGAAATCCTACAATGAGCAGTTCTTC. The chain is built from TRBV7-2 and TRBJ2-1; tentative D call: TRBD1 (6 bases). Germline CDR1 is SGHTA and CDR2 is FQGNSA. The CDR3 has 15 residues. The germline V and J ends were trimmed by 4 bases and 1 base, with 11 bases remaining between them.

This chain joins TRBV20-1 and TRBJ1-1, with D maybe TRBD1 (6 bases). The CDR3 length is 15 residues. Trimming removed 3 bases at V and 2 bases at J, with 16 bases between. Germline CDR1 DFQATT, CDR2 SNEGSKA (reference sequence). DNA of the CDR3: TGCAGTGCTAGTGGCCTCCAAGGGGGAAACACTGAAGCTTTCTTT. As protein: CSASGLQGGNTEAFF.